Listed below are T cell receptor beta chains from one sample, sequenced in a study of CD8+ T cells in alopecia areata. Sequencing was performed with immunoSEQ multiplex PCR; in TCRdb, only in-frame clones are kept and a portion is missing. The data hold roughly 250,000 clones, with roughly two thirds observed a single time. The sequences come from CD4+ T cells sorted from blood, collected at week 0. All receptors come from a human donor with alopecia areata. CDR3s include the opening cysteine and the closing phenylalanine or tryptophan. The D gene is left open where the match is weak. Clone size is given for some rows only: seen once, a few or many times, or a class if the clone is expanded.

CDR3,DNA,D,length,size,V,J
CAWSLTSGQNIQYF,TGTGCCTGGAGTCTTACTAGCGGTCAAAACATTCAGTACTTC,TRBD2,14,.,TRBV30,TRBJ2-4
CASSLPGFVDSPLHF,TGTGCCAGCAGCCTACCGGGTTTTGTCGATTCACCCCTCCACTTT,.,15,.,TRBV4-2,TRBJ1-6
CSVAGTGDTEAFF,TGCAGCGTAGCCGGGACAGGGGACACTGAAGCTTTCTTT,TRBD1,13,.,TRBV29-1,TRBJ1-1
CASLELAGDTDTQYF,TGTGCCAGCCTGGAGCTAGCGGGAGACACAGATACGCAGTATTTT,TRBD2,15,.,TRBV2,TRBJ2-3
CAGRGPNTEAFF,TGTGCCGGCCGAGGTCCGAACACTGAAGCTTTCTTT,.,12,.,TRBV10-3,TRBJ1-1
CRWETEEAFF,TGCAGGTGGGAGACAGAAGAAGCTTTCTTT,.,10,few,TRBV29-1,TRBJ1-1
CSVENGPYEQYF,TGCAGCGTTGAAAACGGTCCCTACGAGCAGTACTTC,.,12,.,TRBV29-1,TRBJ2-7
CSCTGDLTDTQYF,TGCAGCTGTACAGGGGACCTCACAGATACGCAGTATTTT,TRBD1,13,few,TRBV29-1,TRBJ2-3
CASSPGVFDNGYTF,TGTGCCAGCTCACCAGGTGTATTTGACAATGGCTACACCTTC,.,14,.,TRBV18,TRBJ1-2
CAWSWDRSNYGYTF,TGTGCCTGGAGCTGGGACAGATCTAACTATGGCTACACCTTC,TRBD1,14,.,TRBV30,TRBJ1-2
CASSRASETQYF,TGTGCCAGCAGCCGGGCCTCAGAGACCCAGTACTTC,.,12,.,TRBV7-8,TRBJ2-5
CASGGSGGHSETQYF,TGTGCCTCCGGGGGTAGCGGGGGACATTCGGAGACCCAGTACTTC,TRBD2,15,.,TRBV27,TRBJ2-5
CAWSFDTVNEQYF,TGTGCCTGGAGTTTCGACACCGTTAACGAGCAGTACTTC,.,13,.,TRBV30,TRBJ2-7
CASRRARGHYGYTF,TGTGCCAGCAGGAGGGCCAGGGGGCACTATGGCTACACCTTC,TRBD1,14,.,TRBV10-3,TRBJ1-2
CASSSVGGLAETQYF,TGTGCCAGCAGCTCCGTTGGGGGACTAGCAGAGACCCAGTACTTC,TRBD2,15,many,TRBV9,TRBJ2-5
CSVAPAGGSPLHF,TGCAGCGTTGCTCCTGCAGGGGGATCACCCCTCCACTTT,TRBD1,13,.,TRBV29-1,TRBJ1-6
CASSSTGGGEKLFF,TGTGCCAGCAGCTCGACAGGGGGAGGTGAAAAACTGTTTTTT,TRBD1,14,.,TRBV5-6,TRBJ1-4
CASSTRDRHNEQFF,TGTGCCAGCAGTACCCGGGACAGGCACAATGAGCAGTTCTTC,TRBD1,14,.,TRBV28,TRBJ2-1
CAWSQGRNEKLFF,TGTGCCTGGAGTCAGGGGCGAAATGAAAAACTGTTTTTT,.,13,.,TRBV30,TRBJ1-4
CASSSNTEAFF,TGTGCCAGCAGCTCCAACACTGAAGCTTTCTTT,.,11,.,TRBV5-4,TRBJ1-1
CATANTGELFF,TGTGCCACCGCGAACACCGGGGAGCTGTTTTTT,.,11,.,TRBV2,TRBJ2-2
CAWSVGVSPLHF,TGTGCCTGGAGTGTGGGGGTCTCACCCCTCCACTTT,.,12,.,TRBV30,TRBJ1-6
CASSRSAVGANVLTF,TGTGCCAGCAGCCGCAGTGCGGTAGGGGCCAACGTCCTGACTTTC,.,15,few,TRBV4-2,TRBJ2-6
CASSLWLARTSTDTQYF,TGTGCCAGCAGCTTGTGGCTAGCGAGAACTAGCACAGATACGCAGTATTTT,.,17,few,TRBV7-9,TRBJ2-3
CASSPGALGNEQFF,TGCGCCAGCAGCCCGGGAGCCCTGGGGAATGAGCAGTTCTTC,.,14,.,TRBV4-3,TRBJ2-1
CASSLYGLGDSQETQYF,TGTGCCAGCAGCTTATACGGGTTGGGTGATTCCCAAGAGACCCAGTACTTC,.,17,.,TRBV14,TRBJ2-5
CASRMVRNTEAFF,TGTGCCAGCAGAATGGTTAGGAACACTGAAGCTTTCTTT,.,13,.,TRBV6-1,TRBJ1-1
CASSPLRVYNSPLHF,TGTGCCAGCTCACCTTTACGGGTCTATAATTCACCCCTCCACTTT,.,15,.,TRBV18,TRBJ1-6
CASSLVPPYEQYF,TGCGCCAGCAGCTTGGTTCCCCCCTACGAGCAGTACTTC,.,13,few,TRBV5-1,TRBJ2-7
CAGAGQVGDTQYF,TGTGCCGGGGCCGGACAGGTCGGGGATACGCAGTATTTT,TRBD1,13,.,TRBV7-2,TRBJ2-3
CAWSADLPGETQYF,TGTGCCTGGAGTGCGGACCTCCCGGGGGAGACCCAGTACTTC,.,14,.,TRBV30,TRBJ2-5
CAWSDGRNNEQFF,TGTGCCTGGAGTGACGGGCGGAACAATGAGCAGTTCTTC,.,13,.,TRBV30,TRBJ2-1
CSVVGSLGQETQYF,TGCAGCGTTGTTGGCAGCCTCGGGCAAGAGACCCAGTACTTC,.,14,.,TRBV29-1,TRBJ2-5
CASSPRRSGNNEQFF,TGTGCCAGCAGCCCTAGGCGATCAGGGAACAATGAGCAGTTCTTC,.,15,few,TRBV7-3,TRBJ2-1
CAWIRQYGNTIYF,TGTGCCTGGATCCGACAGTACGGAAACACCATATATTTT,.,13,.,TRBV30,TRBJ1-3
CSVVEGAAGNTIYF,TGCAGCGTTGTCGAGGGGGCGGCTGGAAACACCATATATTTT,TRBD1,14,.,TRBV29-1,TRBJ1-3
CASSPDLPAIQYF,TGTGCCAGCAGCCCCGACCTCCCGGCCATTCAGTACTTC,.,13,.,TRBV14,TRBJ2-4
CASSGTDRGKLTF,TGTGCCAGCAGCGGGACGGACAGGGGCAAGCTCACCTTC,TRBD1,13,.,TRBV9,TRBJ1-2
CSVGYAGPSVGELFF,TGCAGCGTTGGTTATGCAGGGCCTAGTGTCGGGGAGCTGTTTTTT,.,15,.,TRBV29-1,TRBJ2-2
CASSQLGRASSGANVLTF,TGTGCCAGCAGCCAACTCGGCAGGGCCAGCTCTGGGGCCAACGTCCTGACTTTC,.,18,few,TRBV14,TRBJ2-6
CAWSEGVTQYF,TGTGCCTGGAGTGAGGGGGTTACGCAGTATTTT,.,11,.,TRBV30,TRBJ2-3
CAWSGTGGVSREQYF,TGTGCCTGGAGCGGGACAGGGGGCGTTTCTCGCGAGCAGTACTTC,TRBD1,15,.,TRBV30,TRBJ2-7
CASSDSGGTYEQYF,TGTGCCAGCAGCGATAGCGGGGGAACCTACGAGCAGTACTTC,TRBD2,14,.,TRBV13,TRBJ2-7
CASSEVQGAYGELFF,TGTGCCAGCAGTGAAGTACAGGGGGCATACGGGGAGCTGTTTTTT,TRBD1,15,.,TRBV6-1,TRBJ2-2
CASSELDGYTF,TGTGCCAGCAGTGAATTGGATGGCTACACCTTC,.,11,.,TRBV25-1,TRBJ1-2
CSGLEVVAGGTTQYF,TGCAGCGGACTTGAGGTTGTAGCGGGGGGCACGACCCAGTACTTC,TRBD2,15,few,TRBV29-1,TRBJ2-5
CASSLGGPMTDTQYF,TGTGCCAGCAGCTTAGGCGGCCCTATGACAGATACGCAGTATTTT,.,15,.,TRBV7-6,TRBJ2-3
CSVRDHGYTF,TGCAGCGTTAGGGATCATGGCTACACCTTC,.,10,.,TRBV29-1,TRBJ1-2
CASSPKRLIAGEETQYF,TGCGCCAGCAGCCCCAAACGGCTCATAGCGGGGGAAGAGACCCAGTACTTC,TRBD2,17,.,TRBV5-1,TRBJ2-5
CASSLDPGRGLGVPEQYF,TGTGCCAGCAGCTTGGACCCAGGGAGGGGACTCGGTGTCCCCGAGCAGTACTTC,TRBD2,18,.,TRBV5-4,TRBJ2-7
CSAGTDPYNEQFF,TGCAGCGCCGGGACAGACCCCTACAATGAGCAGTTCTTC,TRBD1,13,few,TRBV29-1,TRBJ2-1
CASSRRLAGTGELFF,TGTGCCAGCAGCCGAAGACTAGCTGGTACCGGGGAGCTGTTTTTT,TRBD2,15,once,TRBV7-6,TRBJ2-2